These T cell receptor beta chains were read from a single sample in a study of cytotoxic CD8 clonotypes in ibrutinib-treated CLL. Assay used: immunoSEQ multiplex PCR; TCRdb lists only in-frame clones, some missing. The top ten clones hold 9.5% to 15% of a sample with some 43,000 clones, less than 70% of them seen once. Source: PBMCs, taken after 12 months of ibrutinib treatment. These receptors originate from a human donor with chronic lymphocytic leukemia. The CDR3 runs from the conserved cysteine through the conserved F or W. The order of the fields is J gene, V gene, clone size, D gene, CDR3 DNA, CDR3 protein. D genes are given only for firm matches. Size values are once, few and many counts, or a class for expanded clones, and some rows have none.

j_call: TRBJ2-1; v_call: TRBV5-1; clone_size: NA; d_call: TRBD2; cdr3_nt: TGCGCCAGCAGCTTTACTAGCGGGGTTCACAATGAGCAGTTCTTC; cdr3_aa: CASSFTSGVHNEQFF
j_call: TRBJ1-6; v_call: TRBV10-3; clone_size: few; d_call: TRBD1; cdr3_nt: TGTGCCATCAGTACACAGGGGCCCTATAATTCACCCCTCCACTTT; cdr3_aa: CAISTQGPYNSPLHF
j_call: TRBJ1-1; v_call: TRBV5-1; clone_size: NA; d_call: NA; cdr3_nt: TGCGCCAGCAGCTTTTCAGGACCCACTGAAGCTTTCTTT; cdr3_aa: CASSFSGPTEAFF
j_call: TRBJ2-5; v_call: TRBV7-9; clone_size: NA; d_call: NA; cdr3_nt: TGTGCCAGCAGCCGATTACGGGAGACCCAGTACTTC; cdr3_aa: CASSRLRETQYF
j_call: TRBJ2-7; v_call: TRBV18; clone_size: NA; d_call: NA; cdr3_nt: TGTGCCAGCTCACCGTTTGGAGGGGGAGACTTCTCCTACGAGCAGTACTTC; cdr3_aa: CASSPFGGGDFSYEQYF
j_call: TRBJ1-5; v_call: TRBV2; clone_size: NA; d_call: NA; cdr3_nt: TGTGCCAGCATTGGCAGTAATAGCAATCAGCCCCAGCATTTT; cdr3_aa: CASIGSNSNQPQHF
j_call: TRBJ1-5; v_call: TRBV20-1; clone_size: NA; d_call: NA; cdr3_nt: TGCAGTGCTAGGGCGGAGTGGCCCCAGCATTTT; cdr3_aa: CSARAEWPQHF
j_call: TRBJ1-5; v_call: TRBV28; clone_size: NA; d_call: TRBD1; cdr3_nt: TGTGCCAGCAGACCGACAGGGGGGAGCAATCAGCCCCAGCATTTT; cdr3_aa: CASRPTGGSNQPQHF
j_call: TRBJ1-2; v_call: TRBV5-6; clone_size: NA; d_call: NA; cdr3_nt: TGTGCCAGCAGCCCCTGGGGTGATGGCTACACCTTC; cdr3_aa: CASSPWGDGYTF
j_call: TRBJ1-5; v_call: TRBV7-2; clone_size: NA; d_call: NA; cdr3_nt: TGTGCCAGCAGCTTTATCCTCGGCCCCAATCAGCCCCAGCATTTT; cdr3_aa: CASSFILGPNQPQHF
j_call: TRBJ1-5; v_call: TRBV9; clone_size: NA; d_call: TRBD1; cdr3_nt: TGTGCCAGCAGCCAAGGGACAGGGGGAAATCAGCCCCAGCATTTT; cdr3_aa: CASSQGTGGNQPQHF
j_call: TRBJ2-7; v_call: TRBV10-3; clone_size: NA; d_call: TRBD1; cdr3_nt: TGTGCCATCACCCGCCGGGACAGGGGCTACGAGCAGTACTTC; cdr3_aa: CAITRRDRGYEQYF
j_call: TRBJ2-5; v_call: TRBV7-9; clone_size: NA; d_call: NA; cdr3_nt: TGTGCCAGCAGCAGGTTGGGGAGTCCCCAAGAGACCCAGTACTTC; cdr3_aa: CASSRLGSPQETQYF
j_call: TRBJ2-3; v_call: TRBV10-2; clone_size: NA; d_call: NA; cdr3_nt: TGCGCCACCCTAGCGCCCGCCGGCACAGATACGCAGTATTTT; cdr3_aa: CATLAPAGTDTQYF
j_call: TRBJ2-5; v_call: TRBV5-1; clone_size: NA; d_call: TRBD2; cdr3_nt: TGCGCCAGCGCTCCGCCGGGGACTAGCCCTGTGACCCAGTACTTC; cdr3_aa: CASAPPGTSPVTQYF